These 6 T cell receptor beta chains were all obtained from the same sample, sequenced in a study of metastatic and nonmetastatic thyroid tumors. TCRdb ran MiXCR on the PCR reads. The table includes around 20,000 clones, 11% detected once. All patients were treatment-naive before thyroid surgery. The sequencing input was blood. The receptor source for this set is a female donor with papillary thyroid cancer or a benign thyroid nodule (not recorded which). Some clones in this sample may be carry-over from other donors' samples.

This clone was observed a few times. The V call is TRBV12-3 or TRBV12-4, the J call TRBJ1-1; 8 nucleotides line up with TRBD1. J gave up 3 bases and V 6 bases, and 3 bases lay outside the gene matches. This CDR3 is built from 13 residues. This CDR3 is CASRAQGDTEAFF. The CDR3, as DNA: TGTGCCAGCAGGGCACAGGGGGACACTGAAGCTTTCTTT.

There are a few counts of this clone. This may be a read error: a much more frequent sequence differs by one nucleotide. The same CDR3 also results from other DNA sequences found in this sample. The chain links TRBV14 to TRBJ2-1, with 10 bases identical to TRBD2. Germline V CDR1 and CDR2: SGHDN, FVKESK. The CDR3 contains 16 residues. The junction had 11 bases not matched to a gene; V was cut back by 3 bases and J by 9 bases. CDR3 sequence: CASSQGGLAGVGEQFF. The DNA of the CDR3 is TGTGCCAGCAGCCAGGGGGGGCTAGCGGGAGTTGGTGAGCAGTTCTTC.

The chain uses TRBV30 and TRBJ1-1; unclear D gene. V lost 3 bases and J 0 bases, leaving 8 bases between the germline ends. Germline V gene lookup returns CDR1 GTSNPN and CDR2 SVGIG (reference sequence). The CDR3 consists of 13 residues. In DNA form, the CDR3 reads TGTGCCTGGAGGGGTCAGTTGAACACTGAAGCTTTCTTT. Protein sequence: CAWRGQLNTEAFF.

The chain uses TRBV5-1 and TRBJ2-7, with D tentatively TRBD2 (6 bases). V lost 0 bases to trimming and J lost 6 bases, with 10 bases between them. Germline V CDR1 and CDR2: SGHRS, YFSETQ. The CDR3 is made up of 13 amino acids. CDR3: CASSLGASAEQYF. In DNA form, the CDR3 reads TGCGCCAGCAGCTTGGGGGCTAGCGCCGAGCAGTACTTC.

This chain uses TRBV15 with TRBJ2-7; D gene unclear. CDR1 and CDR2 (germline): LNHNV, YYDKDF (reference sequence). This CDR3 is 15 amino acids long. With 6 bases removed from V and 2 bases from J, the gap between germline ends came to 17 bases. The CDR3 nucleotides read TGTGCCACCAGAAGGGAAATCCCGGGCACCTACGAGCAGTACTTC. Residues: CATRREIPGTYEQYF.

CDR3 loop: CASCWKGAVQPQHF. DNA of the CDR3: TGTGCCAGCTGTTGGAAAGGGGCCGTTCAGCCCCAGCATTTT. The V gene is TRBV27, the J gene TRBJ1-5; tentative D call: TRBD1 (5 bases). The ends were cut back, 8 bases at V and 6 bases at J, with 17 bases in the middle. The CDR3 has 14 residues. Germline-derived CDR1 and CDR2 are MNHEY and SMNVEV (reference sequence).